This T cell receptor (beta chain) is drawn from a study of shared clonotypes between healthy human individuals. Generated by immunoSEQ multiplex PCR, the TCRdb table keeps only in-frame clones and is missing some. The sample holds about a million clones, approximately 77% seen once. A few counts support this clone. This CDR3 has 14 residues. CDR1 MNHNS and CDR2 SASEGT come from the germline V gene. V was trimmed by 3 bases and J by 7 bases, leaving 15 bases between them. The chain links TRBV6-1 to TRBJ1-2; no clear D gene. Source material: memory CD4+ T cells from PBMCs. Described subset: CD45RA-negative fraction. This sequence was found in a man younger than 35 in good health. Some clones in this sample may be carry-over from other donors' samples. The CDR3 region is CASSEFIPGTGYTF. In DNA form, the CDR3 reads TGTGCCAGCAGTGAGTTCATCCCGGGAACTGGCTACACCTTC.